Listed here are 2 T cell receptor beta chains from one sample, sequenced in a study of CD8 T cells in ankylosing spondylitis. One entry per CDR3 protein results from TCRdb running MiXCR on the 5' RACE reads. The sample shows over 150,000 distinct CDR3 sequences, about 18% of them seen only once. The sample was blood, either unsorted or a sorted T cell fraction (not recorded which). These receptors came from a male donor aged 5 to 30 with ankylosing spondylitis or in good health (not recorded which).

This clonotype was picked up many times. The V and J genes are TRBV19 and TRBJ1-1; D possibly corresponds to TRBD1 (5 bases). The CDR3 consists of 14 residues. Germline V gives CDR1 LNHDA, CDR2 SQIVND (reference sequence). Deletions cut 3 bases from V and 3 bases from J, with 11 bases between. The CDR3 DNA is TGTGCCAGTAGTATTCCCGGACACCACACTGAAGCTTTCTTT. Protein sequence: CASSIPGHHTEAFF.

The CDR3 DNA reads TGTGCCAGCAGTTACTCGACAGGGATTAACACTGAAGCTTTCTTT. This codes for CASSYSTGINTEAFF. The chain is built from TRBV6-5 and TRBJ1-1, with 7 bases aligning to TRBD1. The V and J ends lost 0 bases and 2 bases, in that order; junction bases with no gene match: 3. The CDR3 consists of 15 residues. CDR1 MNHEY and CDR2 SVGAGI come from the germline V gene.